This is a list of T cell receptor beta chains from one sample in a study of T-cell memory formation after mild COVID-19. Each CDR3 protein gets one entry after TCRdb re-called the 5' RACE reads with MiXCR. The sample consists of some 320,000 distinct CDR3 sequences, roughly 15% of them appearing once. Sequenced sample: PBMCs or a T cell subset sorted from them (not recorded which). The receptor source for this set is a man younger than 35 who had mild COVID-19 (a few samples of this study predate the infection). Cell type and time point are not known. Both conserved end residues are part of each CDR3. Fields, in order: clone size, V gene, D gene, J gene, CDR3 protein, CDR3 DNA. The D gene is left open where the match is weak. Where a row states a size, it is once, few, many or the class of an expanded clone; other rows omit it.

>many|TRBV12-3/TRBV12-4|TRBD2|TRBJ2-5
CASSTLAREETQYF
TGTGCCAGCAGCACACTAGCGCGTGAAGAGACCCAGTACTTC
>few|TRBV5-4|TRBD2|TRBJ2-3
CASSPGGARSTDTQYF
TGTGCCAGCAGCCCGGGGGGGGCTAGGAGCACAGATACGCAGTATTTT
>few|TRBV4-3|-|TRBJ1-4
CASSQDSGRREKLFF
TGCGCCAGCAGCCAAGATTCCGGAAGACGGGAAAAACTGTTTTTT
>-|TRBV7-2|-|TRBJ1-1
CASSPWDGAFF
TGTGCCAGCAGCCCCTGGGACGGCGCTTTCTTT
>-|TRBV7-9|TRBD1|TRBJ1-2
CASSSDRDYYGYTF
TGTGCCAGCAGTTCAGACAGGGATTACTATGGCTACACCTTC
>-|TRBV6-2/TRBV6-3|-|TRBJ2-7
CASSSPGTESLDEQYF
TGTGCCAGCAGTTCACCCGGGACCGAGTCCCTCGACGAGCAGTACTTC
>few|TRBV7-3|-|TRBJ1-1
CASSLTGQSEAFF
TGTGCCAGCAGCTTAACCGGCCAGTCTGAAGCTTTCTTT
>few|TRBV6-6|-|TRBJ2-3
CASSYGTRFTDTQYF
TGTGCCAGCAGTTACGGAACTAGATTCACAGATACGCAGTATTTT
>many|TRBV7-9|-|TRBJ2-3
CASSLSASSTDTQYF
TGTGCCAGCAGCTTATCGGCTTCGAGCACAGATACGCAGTATTTT
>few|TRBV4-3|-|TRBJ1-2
CASSQDVSQPYGYTF
TGCGCCAGCAGCCAAGATGTTTCGCAACCCTATGGCTACACCTTC